This entry is about one TCR beta chain. Its antigen is as yet unknown. The data were taken from a study of a mutant IDH1 vaccine in newly diagnosed glioma. Study context: Pretreatment consisted of radiotherapy, temozolomide, or both, with most receiving both. Study conclusions and caveats: There were vaccine-induced immune responses in 85% to 95% of the patients.

The time point denotes: baseline, week 1 (first vaccination visit). This sample's treatment: pre-vaccination baseline after standard-of-care therapy. Donors had new IDH1-mutant astrocytomas of WHO grade 3 or 4 (ATRX-lost). This CDR3 is 15 amino acids long. Germline-derived CDR1 and CDR2 are SEHNR and FQNEAQ (reference sequence). Trimming pared 4 bases from V and 7 bases from J, leaving 16 bases between. Sequencing was performed with immunoSEQ multiplex PCR; in TCRdb, only in-frame clones are kept and a portion is missing. The sample lists tens of thousands of clones, over 75% seen once, with roughly a fifth in the top ten.

Here the sequenced sample was PBMCs, taken from a glioma patient treated with radiotherapy, temozolomide or both. The source of this sequence is a man aged 25-45 years with glioma. V usage is TRBV7-9 and J usage is TRBJ1-4; maybe TRBD1 (5 bases). The DNA of the CDR3 is TGTGCCAGCAGCTGGGGGGACTCGAGGTCTGAAAAACTGTTTTTT. It is translated as CASSWGDSRSEKLFF.